This T cell receptor (beta chain) was observed in a study of cytomegalovirus exposure and HLA in healthy donors. Across the study: From about 179 million T cells, an earlier analysis saw under 140 million unique TCR beta sequences.

Study observations and caveats: An ancestry cluster, one associated with Asian ancestry, reportedly showed fewer N-insertions than the approximately 700-donor mean in a later analysis. The later analysis indicated that the majority of CMV-associated TCR beta chains appeared HLA-restricted. Among the most significant clusters, several appeared linked to common viral pathogens in a later analysis.

The primer mix had 60 Vbeta and 13 Jbeta primers. Measured with immunoSEQ multiplex PCR; TCRdb has only the in-frame clones, and not every one. The sample lists around 150,000 clones, 70% to 90% occurring once. This CDR3 is built from 16 residues. Germline loops: CDR1 LNHNV, CDR2 YYDKDF (reference sequence). Trimming took off 3 bases at V and 2 bases at J, with 17 bases between the two ends. Concerning this clone itself: The antigen is not known.

The source material was PBMCs. The clonotype originates from a woman under 30 in good health and CMV-seronegative. The chain is built from TRBV15 and TRBJ2-7; a weak D match, TRBD1 (6 bases). The CDR3 here is CATSSDPGQRTYEQYF. DNA of the CDR3: TGTGCCACCAGCAGCGATCCGGGACAACGAACCTACGAGCAGTACTTC.